This T cell receptor beta chain derives from a study of T-cell reconstitution after alpha-beta-depleted transplantation in children. V shed 7 bases, J shed 4 bases, and the junction held 9 bases outside the gene matches. Germline assignment: CDR1 SQVTM and CDR2 ANQGSEA. This CDR3 comprises 15 residues. The table lists this clonotype with many counts. Unique molecular identifiers were incorporated during preparation of the TCRbeta library. TCRdb called the PCR reads again in MiXCR, with one record for every CDR3 protein. The data contain hundreds of thousands of distinct CDR3 sequences, around 13% of them singletons.

The chain employs TRBV29-1 and TRBJ2-2; the match to TRBD2 covers 10 bases. The starting material was PBMCs, obtained before TCRalphabeta/CD19-depleted stem cell transplant. The source of this sequence is a girl between 2 and 10 years old with congenital amegakaryocytic thrombocytopenia, due to receive a stem cell transplant. As DNA, the CDR3 is TGCAGCGCCAAGATCCAGCGGGAGGGCACCGGGGAGCTGTTTTTT. It is translated as CSAKIQREGTGELFF.